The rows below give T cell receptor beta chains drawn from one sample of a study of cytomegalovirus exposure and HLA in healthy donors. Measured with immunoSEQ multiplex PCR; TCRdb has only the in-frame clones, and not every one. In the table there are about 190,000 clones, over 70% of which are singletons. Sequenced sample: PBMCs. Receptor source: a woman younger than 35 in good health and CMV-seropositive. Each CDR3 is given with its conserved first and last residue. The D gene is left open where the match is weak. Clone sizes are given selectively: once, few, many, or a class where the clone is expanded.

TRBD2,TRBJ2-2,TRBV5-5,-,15,CASSFRSGGTGELFF,TGTGCCAGCAGCTTCAGGTCGGGGGGCACCGGGGAGCTGTTTTTT
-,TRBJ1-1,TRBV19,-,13,CASRGHQNTEAFF,TGTGCCAGTAGAGGACACCAGAACACTGAAGCTTTCTTT
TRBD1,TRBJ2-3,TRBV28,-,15,CASTGTGRLPDTQYF,TGTGCCAGCACCGGGACAGGGAGATTACCAGATACGCAGTATTTT
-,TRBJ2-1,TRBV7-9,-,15,CASSLDLSPYNEQFF,TGTGCCAGCAGCTTAGACCTTAGCCCCTACAATGAGCAGTTCTTC
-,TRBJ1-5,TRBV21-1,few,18,CASPTPGQGASTNQPQHF,TGTGCCAGCCCCACCCCGGGACAGGGGGCGAGTACGAATCAGCCCCAGCATTTT
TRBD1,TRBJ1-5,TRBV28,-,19,CASSPINLDRGGGNQPQHF,TGTGCCAGCAGTCCGATCAATTTAGACAGGGGAGGGGGCAATCAGCCCCAGCATTTT
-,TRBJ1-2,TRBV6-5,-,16,CASSYSTTGGGAGYTF,TGTGCCAGCAGTTACTCGACGACAGGCGGGGGGGCCGGCTACACCTTC
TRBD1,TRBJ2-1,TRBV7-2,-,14,CASSSPGTGNEQFF,TGTGCCAGCAGCTCCCCCGGGACAGGCAATGAGCAGTTCTTC
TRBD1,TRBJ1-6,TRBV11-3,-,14,CASSETGDNSPLHF,TGTGCCAGCAGTGAGACAGGGGATAATTCACCCCTCCACTTT
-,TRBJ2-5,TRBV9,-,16,CASSVTPRQTQETQYF,TGTGCCAGCAGCGTAACGCCCCGACAGACTCAAGAGACCCAGTACTTC
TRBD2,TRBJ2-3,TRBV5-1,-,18,CASSLEGGGDDWTDTQYF,TGCGCCAGCAGCTTGGAGGGCGGGGGGGACGATTGGACAGATACGCAGTATTTT
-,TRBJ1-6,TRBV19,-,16,CASRASGIPDPPPLHF,TGTGCCAGTAGAGCTTCCGGGATCCCAGATCCCCCACCCCTCCACTTT
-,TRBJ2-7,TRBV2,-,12,CASSEQSYERYF,TGTGCCAGCAGTGAACAGTCCTACGAGCGGTACTTC
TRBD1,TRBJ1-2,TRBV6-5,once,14,CASRPTGWNYGYTF,TGTGCCAGCAGGCCGACAGGGTGGAACTATGGCTACACCTTC
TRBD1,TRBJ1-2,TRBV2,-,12,CARTGGSYGYTF,TGTGCCAGAACAGGGGGGAGCTATGGCTACACCTTC
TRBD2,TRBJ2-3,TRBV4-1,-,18,CASSQPTSGGLYTDTQYF,TGCGCCAGCAGCCAACCAACTAGCGGGGGCCTCTATACAGATACGCAGTATTTT
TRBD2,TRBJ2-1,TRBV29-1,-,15,CSVGAGGRSYNEQFF,TGCAGCGTTGGAGCGGGGGGGCGGTCCTACAATGAGCAGTTCTTC
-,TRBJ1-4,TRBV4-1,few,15,CASSRNTGTNEKLFF,TGCGCCAGCAGCCGAAATACAGGGACGAATGAAAAACTGTTTTTT
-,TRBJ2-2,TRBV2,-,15,CASRLSGSDTGELFF,TGTGCCAGCAGACTTAGCGGTAGCGACACCGGGGAGCTGTTTTTT
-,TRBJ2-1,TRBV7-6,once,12,CASSGRDAKQFF,TGTGCCAGCAGCGGGCGGGACGCGAAGCAGTTCTTC
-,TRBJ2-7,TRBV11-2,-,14,CASSLGPADYEQYF,TGTGCCAGCAGCTTAGGTCCAGCGGACTACGAGCAGTACTTC
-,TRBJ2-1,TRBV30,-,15,CAWSVKVTGYNEQFF,TGTGCCTGGAGTGTCAAAGTGACAGGCTACAATGAGCAGTTCTTC
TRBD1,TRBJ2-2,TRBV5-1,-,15,CASSLPGQQTGELFF,TGCGCCAGCAGCTTACCGGGACAGCAGACCGGGGAGCTGTTTTTT
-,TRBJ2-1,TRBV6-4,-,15,CASPFARLYYNEQFF,TGTGCCAGCCCCTTCGCCAGGCTTTATTACAATGAGCAGTTCTTC
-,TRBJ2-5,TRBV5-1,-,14,CASSLVQGGETQYF,TGCGCCAGCAGCTTGGTGCAGGGAGGAGAGACCCAGTACTTC
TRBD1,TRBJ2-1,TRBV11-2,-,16,CASSSEGDREAYEQFF,TGTGCCAGCAGCTCAGAAGGGGACAGGGAGGCCTATGAGCAGTTCTTC
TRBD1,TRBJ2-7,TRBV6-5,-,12,CASRNRGYEQYF,TGTGCCAGCAGAAACAGGGGGTACGAGCAGTACTTC
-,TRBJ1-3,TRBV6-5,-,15,CASSPRPEAGNTIYF,TGTGCCAGCAGTCCCCGACCCGAGGCTGGAAACACCATATATTTT